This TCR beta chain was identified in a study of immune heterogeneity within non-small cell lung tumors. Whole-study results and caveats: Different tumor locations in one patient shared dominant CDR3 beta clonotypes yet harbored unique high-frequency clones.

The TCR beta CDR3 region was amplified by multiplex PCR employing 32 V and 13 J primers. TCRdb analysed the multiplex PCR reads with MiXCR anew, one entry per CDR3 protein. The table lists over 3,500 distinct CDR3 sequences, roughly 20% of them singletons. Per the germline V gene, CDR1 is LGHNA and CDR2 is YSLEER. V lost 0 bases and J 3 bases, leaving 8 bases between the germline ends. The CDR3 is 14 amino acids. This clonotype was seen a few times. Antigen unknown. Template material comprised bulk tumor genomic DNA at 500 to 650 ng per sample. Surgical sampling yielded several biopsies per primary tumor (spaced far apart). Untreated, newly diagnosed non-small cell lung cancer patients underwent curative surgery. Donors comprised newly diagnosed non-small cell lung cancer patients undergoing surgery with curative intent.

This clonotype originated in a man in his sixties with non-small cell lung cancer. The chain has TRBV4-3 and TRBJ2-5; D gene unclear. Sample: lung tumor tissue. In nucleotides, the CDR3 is TGCGCCAGCAGCCAAGAATGGACCGAAGAGACCCAGTACTTC. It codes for CASSQEWTEETQYF.